Below, 26 T cell receptor beta chains from the same sample are listed, as sequenced in a study of cytomegalovirus exposure and HLA in healthy donors. PCR was performed using 60 Vbeta and 13 Jbeta primers. Sequenced by immunoSEQ multiplex PCR; TCRdb stores in-frame clones only, minus some. The sample has just over 200,000 clones, roughly 84% seen once. Sequences were obtained from PBMCs. The receptors stem from a man between 50 and 59 years old in good health and CMV-seronegative.

This chain uses TRBV4-1 with TRBJ1-1, with TRBD1 as a possible D gene (5 bases). The CDR3 contains 16 residues. V was shortened by 0 bases and J by 4 bases, with 15 bases between the two germline ends. Per germline, CDR1 MGHRA and CDR2 YSYEKL. CDR3 DNA: TGCGCCAGCAGCCAAGATGGGAGGGGTCGGGTCACTGAAGCTTTCTTT. Protein: CASSQDGRGRVTEAFF.

CDR3 in DNA: TGCGCCAGCAGCATTTTTGTGGACAGGGCGGGCGAGCAGTACTTC. This sequence encodes CASSIFVDRAGEQYF. This chain uses TRBV5-1 with TRBJ2-5, with 8 bases fitting TRBD1. The DNA end favors TRBJ2-7, so the J call may be wrong. The CDR3 runs 15 residues. Looked up from germline, CDR1 is SGHRS and CDR2 is YFSETQ.

This clone was counted a few times. This chain uses TRBV9 with TRBJ2-2; D remains unclear. V lost 3 bases and J 0 bases, leaving 6 bases between the germline ends. CDR1 and CDR2 from the germline V gene are SGDLS and YYNGEE. The CDR3 loop spans 14 amino acids. The CDR3, as DNA: TGTGCCAGCAGCGGGGCACCGAACACCGGGGAGCTGTTTTTT. Translating it yields CASSGAPNTGELFF.

The V and J genes are TRBV19 and TRBJ1-5; the D gene is possibly TRBD1 (5 bases). Germline CDR1 and CDR2: LNHDA and SQIVND (reference sequence). Trimming removed 3 bases from V and 3 bases from J, with 12 bases in between. This CDR3 comprises 15 residues. The CDR3: CASSIRGVLNQPQHF. The CDR3 bases are TGTGCCAGTAGTATTCGGGGGGTCCTCAATCAGCCCCAGCATTTT.

This clone was found a few times. The V gene is TRBV28, the J gene TRBJ2-5; a possible D gene is TRBD1 (5 bases). Germline V CDR1 and CDR2: MDHEN, SYDVKM. There are 15 residues in the CDR3. Trimming left V 6 bases short and J 2 bases short, with 16 bases between. This chain's CDR3 is CASSHRYRLQETQYF. DNA of the CDR3: TGTGCCAGCAGCCACCGATACAGGTTACAAGAGACCCAGTACTTC.

The genes are TRBV25-1 and TRBJ1-5; D is unclear. Germline V gene data show CDR1 as MGHDK and CDR2 as SYGVNS. V lost 4 bases and J 4 bases, leaving 5 bases between the germline ends. The CDR3 length is 12 residues. In DNA, the CDR3 is TGTGCCAGCAGTGTTCAAAATCAGCCCCAGCATTTT. It codes for CASSVQNQPQHF.

The chain's CDR3 is CASSLGQGAFQPQHF. For the CDR3, the DNA is TGTGCCAGCAGTCTTGGACAGGGGGCTTTTCAGCCCCAGCATTTT. The V and J genes are TRBV27 and TRBJ1-5; TRBD1 agrees at 11 bases. Germline V gene sequence: CDR1 MNHEY, CDR2 SMNVEV (reference sequence). The CDR3 covers 15 residues. V gave up 5 bases and J gave up 6 bases; unmatched junction bases: 6.

The chain joins TRBV15 to TRBJ1-3, with D uncertain. The V gene's germline CDR1 is LNHNV and CDR2 YYDKDF (reference sequence). The V and J ends lost 0 bases and 0 bases respectively, with 9 bases between them. The CDR3 has 16 residues. The CDR3 region has the DNA TGTGCCACCAGCAGAGACCCACTGAGCTCTGGAAACACCATATATTTT. Amino acid sequence: CATSRDPLSSGNTIYF.

This clone was picked up one time. V gene TRBV4-2 combines with J gene TRBJ2-7; the D gene is possibly TRBD2 (6 bases). Trimming removed 1 base at V and 8 bases at J, with 27 bases between. This CDR3 comprises 18 residues. Germline-derived CDR1 and CDR2 are LGHNA and YNFKEQ. CDR3 sequence reads: CASSQVGGGQLSPLKQYF. The CDR3 region has the DNA TGTGCCAGCAGCCAAGTCGGGGGAGGACAACTTTCGCCTTTGAAGCAGTACTTC.

This chain uses TRBV29-1 with TRBJ2-7; 10 nucleotides agree with TRBD1. Germline loops: CDR1 SQVTM, CDR2 ANQGSEA. The V segment lost 6 bases and the J segment 1 base; nucleotides outside the gene matches: 6. The CDR3 is 14 amino acids. This chain's CDR3 is CSVGRDRGSYEQYF. The CDR3 nucleotides are TGCAGCGTGGGCCGGGACAGGGGATCCTACGAGCAGTACTTC.

This sequence joins TRBV25-1 and TRBJ2-7; 10 bases map to TRBD1. The CDR3 consists of 13 residues. Germline CDR1 reads MGHDK; CDR2 reads SYGVNS. V shed 6 bases, J shed 7 bases, and the junction held 6 bases outside the gene matches. CDR3 in amino acids: CASRGQGVFEQYF. In DNA form, the CDR3 reads TGTGCCAGCAGAGGACAGGGGGTGTTTGAGCAGTACTTC.

The V gene is TRBV2, the J gene TRBJ1-5; possibly TRBD1 for D (5 bases). The CDR3 spans 16 residues. Germline V gives CDR1 SNHLY, CDR2 FYNNEI. V lost 7 bases and J lost 6, with 22 bases in between. CDR3 nucleotides: TGTGCCAGCACTCAGAATCCTAGGGGTACCTTTCAGCCCCAGCATTTT. This encodes CASTQNPRGTFQPQHF.

This clone showed up just a few times. The chain is built from TRBV30 and TRBJ2-7; TRBD1 aligns across 12 bases. V was clipped by 3 bases and J by 6 bases; unmatched bases: 9. Germline CDR1 reads GTSNPN; CDR2 reads SVGIG (reference sequence). CDR3 size: 15 residues. The CDR3 sequence: CAWSLTGTGGSEQYF. The CDR3 DNA is TGTGCCTGGAGCCTAACCGGGACAGGGGGCTCCGAGCAGTACTTC. The whole variable domain, remainder taken from reference TRBV30 and TRBJ2-7, is SQTIHQWPATLVQPVGSPLSLECTVEGTSNPNLYWYRQAAGRGLQLLFYSVGIGQISSEVPQNLSASRPQDRQFILSSKKLLLSDSGFYLCAWSLTGTGGSEQYFGPGTRLTVT.

The chain is built from TRBV6-1 and TRBJ2-1, with D maybe TRBD1 (8 bases). In germline, CDR1 is MNHNS, CDR2 SASEGT. This CDR3 contains 15 residues. The V end was cut by 1 base, the J end by 3 bases, with 10 bases between. The CDR3 loop is CASSEDRGGYNEQFF. CDR3 coding DNA: TGTGCCAGCAGTGAAGACAGGGGGGGCTACAATGAGCAGTTCTTC.

The chain combines TRBV4-2 with TRBJ1-2, with 9 bases fitting TRBD1. Germline V CDR1 and CDR2: LGHNA, YNFKEQ. There are 17 residues in the CDR3. After removal of 4 bases from V and 3 bases from J, the junction contained 12 bases not matched to a gene. The CDR3 is CASSRVNTGGADYGYTF. CDR3 DNA: TGTGCCAGCAGCCGAGTGAATACAGGGGGCGCTGACTATGGCTACACCTTC.

The chain couples TRBV5-1 to TRBJ2-3, with D possibly matching TRBD1 (6 bases). CDR3 length: 15 amino acids. Trimming removed 7 bases from V and 2 bases from J, with 17 bases in between. The V gene's germline CDR1 is SGHRS and CDR2 YFSETQ. CDR3 residues: CASRAGTPSTDTQYF. CDR3 coding DNA: TGCGCCAGCCGAGCCGGGACACCATCCACAGATACGCAGTATTTT.

The gene calls are TRBV7-3 and TRBJ2-1, with TRBD2 identical over 16 bases. From germline, CDR1 is SGHTA and CDR2 FQGTGA. With 5 bases clipped from V and 5 bases from J, the junction kept 9 bases outside the gene matches. The CDR3 length is 18 residues. CDR3 DNA: TGTGCCAGCAGCGCGGGGACTAGCGGGAGGGCCAAAAACAATGAGCAGTTCTTC. Its translation is CASSAGTSGRAKNNEQFF.

The genes are TRBV27 and TRBJ1-2, with 8 bases that match TRBD1. V lost 0 bases, J lost 2 bases, and 2 bases stayed unmatched. This CDR3 region has 15 residues. The germline V gene encodes CDR1 MNHEY and CDR2 SMNVEV (reference sequence). Written as DNA, the CDR3 is TGTGCCAGCAGTTTATCGGCAGGGGGCAACTATGGCTACACCTTC. Translating gives CASSLSAGGNYGYTF.

This sequence joins TRBV30 and TRBJ2-5; D possibly corresponds to TRBD2 (5 bases). The DNA end is a closer match to TRBJ2-7, so the J assignment may be wrong. Germline CDR1 and CDR2: GTSNPN and SVGIG (reference sequence). This CDR3 spans 16 amino acids. The CDR3 loop is CAWSVRGWGDSYEQYF. CDR3 bases: TGTGCCTGGAGTGTACGGGGTTGGGGTGATTCCTACGAGCAGTACTTC.

The genes are TRBV18 and TRBJ2-7, with 8 bases matching TRBD2. Trimming took 2 bases from V and 6 from J; bases not matched to a gene: 12. Germline CDR1 reads KGHSH; CDR2 reads LQKENI. This CDR3 has 16 residues. This CDR3 is CASSPSTSGLAGEQYF. CDR3 nucleotide sequence: TGTGCCAGCTCACCATCTACTAGCGGATTAGCGGGCGAGCAGTACTTC.

The genes are TRBV9 and TRBJ2-1, with 10 bases aligning to TRBD2. V dropped 2 bases and J dropped 6; count of bases not matched to a gene: 14. The CDR3 sequence is 18 residues long. Germline loops: CDR1 SGDLS, CDR2 YYNGEE. This CDR3 is CASSVLAGDLLHTNEQFF. CDR3 DNA sequence: TGTGCCAGCAGCGTCCTAGCGGGGGATCTCCTTCACACCAATGAGCAGTTCTTC.

This clone has a single count. The chain couples TRBV5-6 to TRBJ2-7, with 11 bases lining up with TRBD2. Germline loops: CDR1 SGHDT, CDR2 YYEEEE. The CDR3 has 15 amino acids. Trimming at V came to 4 bases and at J to 7 bases, leaving 10 bases not matched to a gene. Here the CDR3 reads CASSRIAGGGSEQYF. DNA for the CDR3: TGTGCCAGCAGCAGAATAGCGGGAGGGGGGTCGGAGCAGTACTTC.

This chain joins TRBV2 and TRBJ2-5; D not resolved. With 6 bases removed from V and 5 bases from J, the gap between germline ends came to 19 bases. Looked up from germline, CDR1 is SNHLY and CDR2 is FYNNEI. This CDR3 has 15 amino acids. CDR3 DNA: TGTGCCAGCAGAGTGGAGTTGTTAATCGAGGAGACCCAGTACTTC. Amino acid sequence: CASRVELLIEETQYF.

The genes are TRBV7-2 and TRBJ2-5; 7 bases align to TRBD1. Germline assignment: CDR1 SGHTA and CDR2 FQGNSA. The CDR3 runs to 13 residues. The V and J ends lost 5 bases and 5 bases, in that order; junction bases with no gene match: 5. CDR3 amino acids: CASSKDRRETQYF. As DNA, the CDR3 is TGTGCCAGCAGCAAGGACAGGCGGGAGACCCAGTACTTC.

The chain links TRBV5-1 to TRBJ1-2; D is ambiguous. V dropped 0 bases and J dropped 8 bases, with 14 bases sitting between them. Germline V gene lookup returns CDR1 SGHRS and CDR2 YFSETQ. CDR3 length equals 14 residues. CDR3 DNA sequence: TGCGCCAGCAGCTTGGGGTCCGGGGTCGGAGGCTACACCTTC. Residues: CASSLGSGVGGYTF.

The chain carries TRBV27 and TRBJ2-1, with 8 bases matching TRBD2. In germline, CDR1 is MNHEY, CDR2 SMNVEV (reference sequence). After removal of 3 bases from V and 0 bases from J, the junction contained 4 bases not matched to a gene. CDR3 size: 16 residues. CDR3 sequence: CASSFRGGSSYNEQFF. CDR3 nucleotide sequence: TGTGCCAGCAGTTTCCGCGGGGGGAGCTCCTACAATGAGCAGTTCTTC.